One sample yielded the 2 T cell receptor beta chains listed below, sequenced in a study of blood T cell repertoires in COVID-19. TCRdb keeps only in-frame clones here, not all; method: immunoSEQ multiplex PCR. The sample has over 200,000 clones; just under 85% are singletons. What was sequenced was peripheral blood. The source of these receptors is a woman aged 45-60 years with active or convalescent COVID-19.

This clone appeared once. The chain recombines TRBV11-2 with TRBJ2-5; TRBD2 is a possible D gene (5 bases). The CDR3 loop spans 15 amino acids. The V end lost 1 base, the J end lost 1 base, and 10 bases lay between the germline ends. The germline gives CDR1 SGHAT, CDR2 FQNNGV. CDR3 bases: TGTGCCAGCAGCTTAGTCTCTGGAGGCCAAGAGACCCAGTACTTC. This encodes CASSLVSGGQETQYF. Full variable domain (rest looked up from reference TRBV11-2 and TRBJ2-5): EAGVAQSPRYKIIEKRQSVAFWCNPISGHATLYWYQQILGQGPKLLIQFQNNGVVDDSQLPKDRFSAERLKGVDSTLKIQPAKLEDSAVYLCASSLVSGGQETQYFGPGTRLLVL.

The chain recombines TRBV6-2 or TRBV6-3 with TRBJ1-6; no reliable D call. Germline lookup yields CDR1 MNHEY and CDR2 SVGEGT. The V and J ends lost 4 bases and 9 bases respectively, with 22 bases between them. This CDR3 has 17 residues. The CDR3 reads CASSSSNGRYRGSPLHF. The CDR3, as DNA: TGTGCCAGCAGTTCCTCCAACGGACGGTATCGGGGTTCACCCCTCCACTTT.